This T cell receptor beta chain appears in the sequencing data of a study of T cells expressing NK-cell markers. Across the study: Seropositivity for HCMV was found in seven of the eight sequenced donors, with one seronegative.

Germline assignment: CDR1 SGHTA and CDR2 FQGNSA. CDR3 size: 17 residues. From the 5' RACE reads, TCRdb lists one entry per CDR3 protein and no DNA. In all, the sample yields about 260,000 distinct CDR3 sequences. Broader study findings: Dominance of the CD3+CD56-NKG2C+ fraction by these clonotypes also held in several donors.

A remark on this clonotype: Its specificity is unknown.

Input material: blood T cells: a sorted CD56 or NKG2C T cell subset, CD4+ or CD8+ T cells, or bulk PBMC T cells (not recorded which). This receptor was taken from a woman between 18 and 70 years old in good health. The J gene is TRBJ2-2, the V gene TRBV7-2; TCRdb designates TRBD1, a call that cannot be tested without DNA. CDR3 region: CASRPYHGGSNTGELFF.